The present T cell receptor (beta chain) was sequenced within a study of blood T cell repertoires in COVID-19. Study background: Italy, Spain and the United States were the sources of the convalescent and acute COVID-19 samples.

V gave up 4 bases and J gave up 0 bases; unmatched junction bases: 5. Germline CDR1 is ENHRY and CDR2 is SYGVKD. The CDR3 loop spans 16 amino acids. In the authors' methods: Counts of nucleated cells, estimated from reference gene primer amplification, were obtained. Only in-frame clones appear in the TCRdb table, and some are missing; sequencing was by immunoSEQ multiplex PCR. The DNA was the basis for D and trimming; V, J and clone size are from that table. The data show about 92,000 clones, around 82% seen once. What was sequenced was peripheral blood. The J gene is TRBJ1-3, the V gene TRBV10-3; TRBD1 matches at 8 bases. The clonotype comes from a man aged 45-60 years who had recovered from COVID-19. This chain's CDR3 is CAISVSGTGSGNTIYF. CDR3 DNA sequence: TGTGCCATCAGTGTATCAGGGACAGGCTCTGGAAACACCATATATTTT.